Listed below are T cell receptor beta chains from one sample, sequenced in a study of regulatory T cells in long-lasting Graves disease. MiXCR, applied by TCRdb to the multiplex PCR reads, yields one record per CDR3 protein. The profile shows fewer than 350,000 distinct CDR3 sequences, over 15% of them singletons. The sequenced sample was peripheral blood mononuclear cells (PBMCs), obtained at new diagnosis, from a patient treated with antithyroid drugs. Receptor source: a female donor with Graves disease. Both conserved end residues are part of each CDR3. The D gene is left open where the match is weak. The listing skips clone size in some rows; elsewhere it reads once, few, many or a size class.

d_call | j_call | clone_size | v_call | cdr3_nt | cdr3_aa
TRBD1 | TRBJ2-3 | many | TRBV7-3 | TGTGCCAGCAGCCCCCTGGACAGGGCAAACACAGATACGCAGTATTTT | CASSPLDRANTDTQYF
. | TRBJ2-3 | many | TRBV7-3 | TGTGCCAGCAGCGCCCTAGGGGGGGACCCAGATACGCAGTATTTT | CASSALGGDPDTQYF
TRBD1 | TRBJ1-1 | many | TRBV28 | TGTGCCAGCAGTTTAACCCAACAGGGGGCCGGCACTGAAGCTTTCTTT | CASSLTQQGAGTEAFF
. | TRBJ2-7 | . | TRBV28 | TGTGCCAGCAGAGGATCACACGAGCAGTACTTC | CASRGSHEQYF
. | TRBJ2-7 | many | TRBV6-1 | TGTGCCAGCAAGGATGGCAGTTTCCTCTACGAGCAGTACTTC | CASKDGSFLYEQYF
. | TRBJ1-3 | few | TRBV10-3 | TGTGCCATCAGGGGGACATCGCCAGGCTCTGGAAACACCATATATTTT | CAIRGTSPGSGNTIYF
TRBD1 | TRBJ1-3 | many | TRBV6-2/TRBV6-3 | TGTGCCAGCAGTTACTCGGGACAGCCCGCGTTGGGGAACACCATATATTTT | CASSYSGQPALGNTIYF
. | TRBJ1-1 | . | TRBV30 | TGTGCCTGGCGGAAGGCAGGGTCTAAAGGGACTGAAGCTTTCTTT | CAWRKAGSKGTEAFF
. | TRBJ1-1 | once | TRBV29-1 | TGCAGCGGATCCGTTGTGGGGAAGACAGGGAACACTGAAGCTTTCTTT | CSGSVVGKTGNTEAFF
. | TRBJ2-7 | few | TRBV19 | TGTGCCAGTACCCCGGTCGGGGGAGGTGACGAGCAGTACTTC | CASTPVGGGDEQYF
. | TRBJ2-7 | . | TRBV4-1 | TGCGCCAGCAGCCAAGATTCCCTAGGGGTTGTTTCCTACGAGCAGTACTTC | CASSQDSLGVVSYEQYF
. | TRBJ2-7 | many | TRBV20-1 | TGCAGTGCACTCGTTCGGGTCCAAGATACGAGGGAGCAGTACTTC | CSALVRVQDTREQYF
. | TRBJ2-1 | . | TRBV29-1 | TGCAGCGTTGAATCAAGGAGGGGGGCAGATGAGCAGTTCTTC | CSVESRRGADEQFF
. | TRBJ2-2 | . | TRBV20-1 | TGCAGTGCTAGAGACATACAGGGTCTGCGGGCAAACACCGGGGAGCTGTTTTTT | CSARDIQGLRANTGELFF
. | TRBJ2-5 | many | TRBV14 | TGTGCCAGCAGCCAAGGGCGGCAGGGAGAGACCCAGTACTTC | CASSQGRQGETQYF
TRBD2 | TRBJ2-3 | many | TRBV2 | TGTGCCAGCAGTCCCGGGACTAGCGGGACCGATACGCAGTATTTT | CASSPGTSGTDTQYF
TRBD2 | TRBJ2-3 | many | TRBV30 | TGTGCCTGGAGTTCGGCTAGCGGGAGTTTTGTAGATACGCAGTATTTT | CAWSSASGSFVDTQYF
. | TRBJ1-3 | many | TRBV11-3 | TGTGCCAGCAGCTTAGGCCTTGGAAACACCATATATTTT | CASSLGLGNTIYF
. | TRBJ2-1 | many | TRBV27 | TGTGCCAGCAGTCTCGGGGGCCGCCACAATGAGCAGTTCTTC | CASSLGGRHNEQFF
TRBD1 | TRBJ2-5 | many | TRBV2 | TGTGCCAGCAGAGAGGACAGGGGAGGGGAGACCCAGTACTTC | CASREDRGGETQYF
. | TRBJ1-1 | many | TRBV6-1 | TGTGCCAGCAGCCTGACAGATAACACTGAAGCTTTCTTT | CASSLTDNTEAFF
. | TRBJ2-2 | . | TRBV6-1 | TGTGCCAGCAGTACCTGGGGGCGAAGGGGCACCGGGGAGCTGTTTTTT | CASSTWGRRGTGELFF
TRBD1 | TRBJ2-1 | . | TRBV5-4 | TGTGCCAGCAGCTCGGCCCGGGACAGGGGTGAGCAGTTCTTC | CASSSARDRGEQFF
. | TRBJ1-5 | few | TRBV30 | TGTGCCTGGGCCGGTTCTTCGTATAGCAATCAGCCCCAGCATTTT | CAWAGSSYSNQPQHF
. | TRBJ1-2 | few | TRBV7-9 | TGTGCCAGCAGCTTAGACGGGGCGCTGGGCTACACCTTC | CASSLDGALGYTF
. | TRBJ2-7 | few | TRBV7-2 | TGTGCCAGCAGCTTAGACGCCTATAGCTCCTACGAGCAGTACTTC | CASSLDAYSSYEQYF
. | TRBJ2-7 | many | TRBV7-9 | TGTGCCAGCAGCGGTGACGACCAAACCCTCTCCTACGAGCAGTACTTC | CASSGDDQTLSYEQYF
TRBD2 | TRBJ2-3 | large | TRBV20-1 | TGCAGTGCTAGACCTCTAGCGGGAGGGCCACATACGCAGTATTTT | CSARPLAGGPHTQYF
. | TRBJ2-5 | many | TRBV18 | TGTGCCAGCTCACCACCCCGGACAGGGAGGGGAGAGACCCAGTACTTC | CASSPPRTGRGETQYF
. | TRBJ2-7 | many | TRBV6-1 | TGTGCCAGCACCAGGACCTACGAGCAGTACTTC | CASTRTYEQYF
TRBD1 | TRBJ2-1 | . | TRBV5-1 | TGCGCCAGCAGCTTGTATGGGGACAGGCTTAGGAATGAGCAGTTCTTC | CASSLYGDRLRNEQFF
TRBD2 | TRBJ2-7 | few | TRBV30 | TGTGCCTGGAGTGTATTGGGGGGGGACGAGCAGTACTTC | CAWSVLGGDEQYF
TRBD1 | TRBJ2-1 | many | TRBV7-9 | TGTGCCAGCTACAGTCGGGACAGCAATGAGCAGTTCTTC | CASYSRDSNEQFF
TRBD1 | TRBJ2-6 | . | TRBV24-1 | TGTGCCACCAGTGATCGGACAGGTTTCCTCGGAGCCAACGTCCTGACTTTC | CATSDRTGFLGANVLTF
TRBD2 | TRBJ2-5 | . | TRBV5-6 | TGTGCCAGCAGCTGGACTAGCGGGGCCTTCCTCAGGGAGACCCAGTACTTC | CASSWTSGAFLRETQYF
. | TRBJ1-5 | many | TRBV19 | TGTGCCAGTAGCGCTCCAGAAGGGAGCGGCAATCAGCCCCAGCATTTT | CASSAPEGSGNQPQHF
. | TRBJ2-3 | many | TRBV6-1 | TGTGCCACCACCCCCCATAGACGGGACCCGGGAGATACGCAGTATTTT | CATTPHRRDPGDTQYF
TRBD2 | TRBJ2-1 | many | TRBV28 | TGTGCCAGCCCCCCCGACACACTAGCGGGAGCCGAGCAGTTCTTC | CASPPDTLAGAEQFF
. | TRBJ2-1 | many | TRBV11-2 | TGTGCCAGCAGCTGGTCGGCTGGCATTACATGCAATGAGCAGTTCTTC | CASSWSAGITCNEQFF
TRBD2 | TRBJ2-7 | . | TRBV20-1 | TGCAGTGCCACCTCTAGCGGGAACGAGCAGTACTTC | CSATSSGNEQYF
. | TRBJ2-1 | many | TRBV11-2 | TGTGCCAGCAGCTTAGGACCGCCCAATGAGCAGTTCTTC | CASSLGPPNEQFF
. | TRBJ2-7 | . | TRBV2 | TGTGCCAGCAGTGAATGGAGCTCCTACGAGCAGTACTTC | CASSEWSSYEQYF
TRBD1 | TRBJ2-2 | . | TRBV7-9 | TGTGCCAGCAGCTTAGACAGGGGGCGGTCGACCGGGGAGCTGTTTTTT | CASSLDRGRSTGELFF
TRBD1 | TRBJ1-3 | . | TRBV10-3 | TGTGCCATCAGTGATGGGGACAGGGGCTCTGGAAACACCATATATTTT | CAISDGDRGSGNTIYF
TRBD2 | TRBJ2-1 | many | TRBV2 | TGTGCCAGCAGTCCCCTCCTAGCGGGGGACTCCTACAATGAGCAGTTCTTC | CASSPLLAGDSYNEQFF